This note documents a single T cell receptor (beta chain) sequence. Recruitment covered over 20 US areas and drew participants whose ages spanned about 18 to 95 years. The sample originates from a study of blood T cell repertoires in COVID-19. Study as a whole: COVID-19 samples from acute and convalescent phases originated in the United States, Italy and Spain.

Authors' data handling: Estimation of nucleated cell counts relied on the amplification of reference gene primers. Data came from immunoSEQ multiplex PCR; TCRdb stores just in-frame clones and leaves some out. V, J and clone size reflect that table, while D and trimming were determined from the DNA. The table lists fewer than 450,000 clones, 70% to 90% of them singletons. Trimming cost V 0 bases and J 1 base, with 9 bases left between them. The CDR3 is made up of 15 amino acids. In germline, CDR1 is KGHSH, CDR2 LQKENI. The sequencing input was PBMCs or T cells enriched from blood (not recorded which). The clonotype originates from a woman between 40 and 50 years old with acute COVID-19. The chain combines TRBV18 with TRBJ2-5; D remains unclear. CDR3 nucleotides: TGTGCCAGCTCACCACCTCCGACACGCCAAGAGACCCAGTACTTC. Translating it yields CASSPPPTRQETQYF. The whole variable domain, filled in from reference TRBV18 and TRBJ2-5, reads NAGVMQNPRHLVRRRGQEARLRCSPMKGHSHVYWYRQLPEEGLKFMVYLQKENIIDESGMPKERFSAEFPKEGPSILRIQQVVRGDSAAYFCASSPPPTRQETQYFGPGTRLLVL.